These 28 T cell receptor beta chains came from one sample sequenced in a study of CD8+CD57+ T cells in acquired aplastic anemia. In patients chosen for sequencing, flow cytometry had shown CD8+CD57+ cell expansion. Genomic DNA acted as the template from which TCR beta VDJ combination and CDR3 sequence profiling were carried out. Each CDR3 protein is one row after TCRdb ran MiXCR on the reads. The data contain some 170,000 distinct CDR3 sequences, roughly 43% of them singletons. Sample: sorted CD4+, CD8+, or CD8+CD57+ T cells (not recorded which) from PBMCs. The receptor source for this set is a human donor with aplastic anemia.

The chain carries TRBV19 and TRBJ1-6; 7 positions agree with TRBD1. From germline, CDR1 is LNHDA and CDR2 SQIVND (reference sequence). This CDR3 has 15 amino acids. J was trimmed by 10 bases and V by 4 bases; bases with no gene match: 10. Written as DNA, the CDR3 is TGTGCCAGTAGTACCGAGACAGGGCTTGGATCACCCCTCCACTTT. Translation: CASSTETGLGSPLHF.

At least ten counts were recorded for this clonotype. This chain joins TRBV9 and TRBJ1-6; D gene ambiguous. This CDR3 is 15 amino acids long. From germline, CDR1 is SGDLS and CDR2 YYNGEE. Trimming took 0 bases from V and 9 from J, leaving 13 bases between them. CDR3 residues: CASSVEAAVSSPLHF. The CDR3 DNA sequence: TGTGCCAGCAGCGTAGAGGCAGCGGTCAGTTCACCCCTCCACTTT.

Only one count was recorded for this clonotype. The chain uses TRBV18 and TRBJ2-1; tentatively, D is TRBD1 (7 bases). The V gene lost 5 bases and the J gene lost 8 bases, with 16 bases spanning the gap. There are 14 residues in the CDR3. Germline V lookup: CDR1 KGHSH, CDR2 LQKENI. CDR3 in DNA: TGTGCCAGCTCATCTAGGACCAGGGGGGATGAGCAGTTCTTC. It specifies CASSSRTRGDEQFF.

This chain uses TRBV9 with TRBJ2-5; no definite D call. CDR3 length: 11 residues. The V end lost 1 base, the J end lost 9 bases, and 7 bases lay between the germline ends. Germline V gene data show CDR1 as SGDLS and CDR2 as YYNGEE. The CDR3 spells CASSVPPAQYF. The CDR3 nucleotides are TGTGCCAGCAGCGTACCCCCGGCCCAGTACTTC.

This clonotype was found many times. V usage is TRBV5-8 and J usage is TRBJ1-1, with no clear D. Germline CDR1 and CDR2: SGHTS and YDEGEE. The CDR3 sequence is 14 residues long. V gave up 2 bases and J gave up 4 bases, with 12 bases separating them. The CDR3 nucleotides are TGTGCCAGCAGCTTTAGAGGGCTTGGCACTGAAGCTTTCTTT. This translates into CASSFRGLGTEAFF.

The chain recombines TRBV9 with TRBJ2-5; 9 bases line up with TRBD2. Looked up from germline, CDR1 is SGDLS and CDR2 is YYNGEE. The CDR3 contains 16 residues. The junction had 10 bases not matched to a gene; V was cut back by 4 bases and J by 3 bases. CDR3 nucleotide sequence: TGTGCCAGCAGCAGACGTAGCGGGAGCGAAGAAGAGACCCAGTACTTC. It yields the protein CASSRRSGSEEETQYF.

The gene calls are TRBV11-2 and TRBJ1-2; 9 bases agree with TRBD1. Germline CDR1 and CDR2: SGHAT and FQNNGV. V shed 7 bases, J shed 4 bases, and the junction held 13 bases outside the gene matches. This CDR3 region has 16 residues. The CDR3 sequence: CASIGRDRALLYGYTF. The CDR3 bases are TGTGCCAGCATCGGAAGGGACAGGGCGCTCCTCTATGGCTACACCTTC.

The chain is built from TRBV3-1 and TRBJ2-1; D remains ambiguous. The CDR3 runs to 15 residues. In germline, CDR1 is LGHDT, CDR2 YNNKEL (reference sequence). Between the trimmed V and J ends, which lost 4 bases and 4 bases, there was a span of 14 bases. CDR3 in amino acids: CASSPPQTYYNEQFF. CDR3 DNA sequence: TGTGCCAGCAGCCCGCCCCAGACATATTACAATGAGCAGTTCTTC.

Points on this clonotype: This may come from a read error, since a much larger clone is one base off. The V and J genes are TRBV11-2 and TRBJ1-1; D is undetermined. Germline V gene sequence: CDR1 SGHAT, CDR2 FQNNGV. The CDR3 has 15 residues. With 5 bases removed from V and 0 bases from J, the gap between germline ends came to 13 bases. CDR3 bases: TGTGCCAGCAGCCTTAGCAGCATGATGAACACTGAAGCTTTCTTT. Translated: CASSLSSMMNTEAFF.

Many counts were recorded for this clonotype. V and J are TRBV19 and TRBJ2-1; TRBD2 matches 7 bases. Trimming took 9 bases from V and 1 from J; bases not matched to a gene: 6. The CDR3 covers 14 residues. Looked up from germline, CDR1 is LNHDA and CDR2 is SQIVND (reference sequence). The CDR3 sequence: CASRAGVSYNEQFF. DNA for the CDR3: TGTGCCAGCCGCGCGGGGGTGTCCTACAATGAGCAGTTCTTC.

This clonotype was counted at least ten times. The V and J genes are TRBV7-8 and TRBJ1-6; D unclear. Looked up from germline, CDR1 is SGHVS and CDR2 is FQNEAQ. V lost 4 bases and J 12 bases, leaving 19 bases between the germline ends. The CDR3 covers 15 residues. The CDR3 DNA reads TGTGCCAGCAGCTCCGTGGGAGTATGGGGTGGACCCCTCCACTTT. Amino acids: CASSSVGVWGGPLHF.

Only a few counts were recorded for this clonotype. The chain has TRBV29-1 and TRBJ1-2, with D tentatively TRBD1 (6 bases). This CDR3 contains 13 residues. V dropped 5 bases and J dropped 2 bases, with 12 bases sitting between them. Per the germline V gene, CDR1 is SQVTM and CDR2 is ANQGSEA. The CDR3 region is CSVHRVGNYGYTF. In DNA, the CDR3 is TGCAGCGTTCACAGGGTGGGGAACTATGGCTACACCTTC.

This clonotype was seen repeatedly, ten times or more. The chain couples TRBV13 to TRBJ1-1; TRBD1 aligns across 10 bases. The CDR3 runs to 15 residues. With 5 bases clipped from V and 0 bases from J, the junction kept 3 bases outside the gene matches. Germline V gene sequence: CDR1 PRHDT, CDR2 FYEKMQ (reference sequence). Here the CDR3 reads CASSPTGGLNTEAFF. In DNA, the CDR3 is TGTGCCAGCAGCCCGACAGGGGGCCTGAACACTGAAGCTTTCTTT. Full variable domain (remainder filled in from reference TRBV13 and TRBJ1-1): AAGVIQSPRHLIKEKRETATLKCYPIPRHDTVYWYQQGPGQDPQFLISFYEKMQSDKGSIPDRFSAQQFSDYHSELNMSSLELGDSALYFCASSPTGGLNTEAFFGQGTRLTVV.

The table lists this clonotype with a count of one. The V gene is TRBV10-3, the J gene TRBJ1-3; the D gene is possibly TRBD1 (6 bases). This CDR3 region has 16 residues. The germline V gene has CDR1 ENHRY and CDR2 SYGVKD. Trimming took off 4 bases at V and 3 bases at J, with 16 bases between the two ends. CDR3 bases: TGTGCCATCAGTGGAGGGACAACAATCAATGGAAACACCATATATTTT. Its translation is CAISGGTTINGNTIYF.

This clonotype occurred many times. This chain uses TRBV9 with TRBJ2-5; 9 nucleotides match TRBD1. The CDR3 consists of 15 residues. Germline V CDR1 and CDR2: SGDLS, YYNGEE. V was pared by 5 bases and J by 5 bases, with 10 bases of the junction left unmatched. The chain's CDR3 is CASRVGQGPYETQYF. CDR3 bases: TGTGCCAGCAGAGTGGGACAGGGACCGTACGAGACCCAGTACTTC.

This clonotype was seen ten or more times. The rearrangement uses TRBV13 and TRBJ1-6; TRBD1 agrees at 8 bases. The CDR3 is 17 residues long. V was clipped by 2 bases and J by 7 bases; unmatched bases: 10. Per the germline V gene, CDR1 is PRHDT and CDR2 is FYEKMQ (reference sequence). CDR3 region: CASSLQRQGIKNSPLHF. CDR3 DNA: TGTGCCAGCAGCTTACAACGACAGGGGATCAAAAATTCACCCCTCCACTTT.

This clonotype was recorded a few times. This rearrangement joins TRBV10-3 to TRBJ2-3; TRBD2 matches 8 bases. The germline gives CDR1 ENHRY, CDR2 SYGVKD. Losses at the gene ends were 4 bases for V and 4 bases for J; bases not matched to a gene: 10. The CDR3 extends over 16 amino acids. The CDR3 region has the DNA TGTGCCATCAGTGCCCAGAGCGGGAGTAGGCCAGATACGCAGTATTTT. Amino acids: CAISAQSGSRPDTQYF.

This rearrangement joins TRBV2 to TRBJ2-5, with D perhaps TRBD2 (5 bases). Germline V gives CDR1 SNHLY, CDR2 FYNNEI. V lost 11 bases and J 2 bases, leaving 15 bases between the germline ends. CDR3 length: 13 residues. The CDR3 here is CACTGSPQETQYF. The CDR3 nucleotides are TGTGCCTGCACGGGAAGTCCACAAGAGACCCAGTACTTC.

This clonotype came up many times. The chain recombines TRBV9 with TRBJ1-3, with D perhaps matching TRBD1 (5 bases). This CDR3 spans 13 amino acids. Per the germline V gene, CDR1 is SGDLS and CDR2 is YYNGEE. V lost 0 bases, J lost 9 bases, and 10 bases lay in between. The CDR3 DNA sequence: TGTGCCAGCAGCGTAGCCGCCGGGGGCACCATATATTTT. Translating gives CASSVAAGGTIYF. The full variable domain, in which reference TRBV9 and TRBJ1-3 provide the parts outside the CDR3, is DSGVTQTPKHLITATGQRVTLRCSPRSGDLSVYWYQQSLDQGLQFLIQYYNGEERAKGNILERFSAQQFPDLHSELNLSSLELGDSALYFCASSVAAGGTIYFGEGSWLTVV.

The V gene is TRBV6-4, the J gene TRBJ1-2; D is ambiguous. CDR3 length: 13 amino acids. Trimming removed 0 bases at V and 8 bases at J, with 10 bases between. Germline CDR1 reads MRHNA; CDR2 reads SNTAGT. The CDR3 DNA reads TGTGCCAGCAGTGACTCTGAAAGAGGAGGCTACACCTTC. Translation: CASSDSERGGYTF.

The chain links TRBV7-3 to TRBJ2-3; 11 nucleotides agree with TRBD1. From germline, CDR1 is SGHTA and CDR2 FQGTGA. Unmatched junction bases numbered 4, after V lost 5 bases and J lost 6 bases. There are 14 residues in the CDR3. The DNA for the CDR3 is TGTGCCAGCAGCGGGGACAGGGGGAGGGATACGCAGTATTTT. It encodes CASSGDRGRDTQYF.

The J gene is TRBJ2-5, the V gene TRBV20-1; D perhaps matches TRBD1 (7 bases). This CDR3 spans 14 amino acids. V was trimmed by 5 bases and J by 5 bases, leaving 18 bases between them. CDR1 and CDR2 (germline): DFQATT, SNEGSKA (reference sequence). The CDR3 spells CSAQRRGQAETQYF. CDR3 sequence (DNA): TGCAGTGCTCAAAGGAGGGGGCAGGCGGAGACCCAGTACTTC.

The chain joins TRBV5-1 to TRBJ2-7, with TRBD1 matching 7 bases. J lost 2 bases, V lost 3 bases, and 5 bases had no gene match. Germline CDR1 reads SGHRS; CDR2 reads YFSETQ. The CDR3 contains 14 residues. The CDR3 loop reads CASSSGQRTYEQYF. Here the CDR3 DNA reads TGCGCCAGCAGCTCGGGACAGCGAACCTACGAGCAGTACTTC. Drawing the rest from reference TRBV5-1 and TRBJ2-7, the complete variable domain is KAGVTQTPRYLIKTRGQQVTLSCSPISGHRSVSWYQQTPGQGLQFLFEYFSETQRNKGNFPGRFSGRQFSNSRSEMNVSTLELGDSALYLCASSSGQRTYEQYFGPGTRLTVT.

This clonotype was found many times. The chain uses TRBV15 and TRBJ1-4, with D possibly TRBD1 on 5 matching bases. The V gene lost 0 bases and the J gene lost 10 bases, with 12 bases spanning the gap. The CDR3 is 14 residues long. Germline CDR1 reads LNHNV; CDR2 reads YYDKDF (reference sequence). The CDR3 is CATSRDGGGPKLFF. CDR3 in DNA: TGTGCCACCAGCAGAGATGGCGGGGGTCCAAAACTGTTTTTT.

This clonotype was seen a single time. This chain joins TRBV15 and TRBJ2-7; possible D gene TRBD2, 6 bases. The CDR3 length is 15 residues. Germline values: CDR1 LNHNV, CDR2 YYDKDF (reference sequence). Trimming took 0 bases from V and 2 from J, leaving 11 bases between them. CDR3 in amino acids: CATSRESDYTYEQYF. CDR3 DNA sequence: TGTGCCACCAGCAGAGAGTCGGACTACACCTACGAGCAGTACTTC.

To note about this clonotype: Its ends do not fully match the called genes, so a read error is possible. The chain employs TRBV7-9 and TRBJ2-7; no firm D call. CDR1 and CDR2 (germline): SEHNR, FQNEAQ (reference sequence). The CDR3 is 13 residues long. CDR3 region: CASRLVSPYEQYF. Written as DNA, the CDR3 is TGTGCCAGCAGGTTAGTCAGTCCCTACGAGCAGTACTTC.

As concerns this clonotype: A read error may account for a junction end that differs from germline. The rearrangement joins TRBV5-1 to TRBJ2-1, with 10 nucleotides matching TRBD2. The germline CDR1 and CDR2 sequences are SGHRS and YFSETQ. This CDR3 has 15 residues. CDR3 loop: CASSLSGGAWNERFF. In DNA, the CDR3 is TGCGCCAGCAGCTTAAGCGGGGGGGCCTGGAATGAGCGGTTCTTC.

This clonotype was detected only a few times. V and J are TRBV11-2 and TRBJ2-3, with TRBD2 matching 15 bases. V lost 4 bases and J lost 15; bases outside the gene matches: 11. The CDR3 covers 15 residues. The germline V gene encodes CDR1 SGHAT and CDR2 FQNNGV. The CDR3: CASSSLGTSGGSVYF. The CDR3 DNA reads TGTGCCAGCAGCTCCTTGGGGACTAGCGGGGGGTCCGTATATTTT.